This T cell receptor beta chain was sequenced during a study of control samples from healthy donors and cancer patients. The V gene lost 8 bases and the J gene lost 1 base, with 14 bases spanning the gap. Germline V gene sequence: CDR1 SNHLY, CDR2 FYNNEI. This CDR3 contains 14 residues. Clones were read by immunoSEQ multiplex PCR, and TCRdb kept only the in-frame ones, dropping some. The repertoire holds nearly 200,000 clones, with approximately 90% as singletons. The receptor's source is a man aged 25 to 40 in good health. The sequencing input was blood. The V gene is TRBV2, the J gene TRBJ1-1; no clear D gene. Here the CDR3 reads CASASSNGNTEAFF. The DNA for the CDR3 is TGTGCCAGCGCTTCGTCCAACGGGAACACTGAAGCTTTCTTT.